The next 14 T cell receptor beta chains were all read from a single sample in a study of lymphopenia after photon versus proton radiotherapy. The assay was immunoSEQ multiplex PCR, and TCRdb's table has in-frame clones only and misses some. Of about 8,300 clones detected, around nine tenths appear once; the ten largest clones hold 21%. The specimen was peripheral blood, collected from a patient treated with photon-based radiotherapy. The receptors stem from an elderly man with cholangiocarcinoma.

The chain carries TRBV6-5 and TRBJ2-7, with D tentatively TRBD2 (6 bases). The germline gives CDR1 MNHEY, CDR2 SVGAGI. This CDR3 has 15 residues. The V end lost 4 bases, the J end lost 0 bases, and 13 bases lay between the germline ends. The DNA for the CDR3 is TGTGCCAGCAGTTCCTTCGGGGGTAGCTCCTACGAGCAGTACTTC. This encodes CASSSFGGSSYEQYF.

The genes are TRBV28 and TRBJ1-5; maybe TRBD1 (5 bases). V lost 7 bases, J lost 7 bases, and 17 bases lay in between. Germline V lookup: CDR1 MDHEN, CDR2 SYDVKM. This CDR3 region has 14 residues. The CDR3, as DNA: TGTGCCAGCACCCTAGGGGTGTTGCGCCAGCCCCAGCATTTT. Protein: CASTLGVLRQPQHF.

The chain uses TRBV28 and TRBJ1-4; D gene unclear. V lost 4 bases and J 8 bases, leaving 8 bases between the germline ends. Per germline, CDR1 MDHEN and CDR2 SYDVKM. The length of the CDR3 is 12 residues. The CDR3 sequence is CASSYHREKLFF. The CDR3 DNA is TGTGCCAGCAGTTACCACAGAGAAAAACTGTTTTTT.

The rearrangement links TRBV2 to TRBJ1-4; 9 bases map to TRBD1. The CDR3 contains 14 residues. V shed 5 bases and J 8 bases; nucleotides not matched to a gene: 6. From germline, CDR1 is SNHLY and CDR2 FYNNEI. CDR3 nucleotide sequence: TGTGCCAGCAGTTCACAGGGGGCCTTGGAAAAACTGTTTTTT. It codes for CASSSQGALEKLFF.

This rearrangement joins TRBV25-1 to TRBJ1-1, with D maybe TRBD1 (5 bases). Trimming took off 4 bases at V and 1 base at J, with 10 bases between the two ends. This CDR3 contains 14 residues. Germline loops: CDR1 MGHDK, CDR2 SYGVNS. The CDR3 sequence: CASSGPQGNTEAFF. In DNA form, the CDR3 reads TGTGCCAGCAGTGGGCCCCAGGGGAACACTGAAGCTTTCTTT.

This chain joins TRBV7-2 and TRBJ2-5, with no clear D. Deletions cut 2 bases from V and 5 bases from J, with 6 bases between. CDR3 length: 12 residues. Germline V CDR1 and CDR2: SGHTA, FQGNSA. The CDR3 region is CASSLYVETQYF. The CDR3, as DNA: TGTGCCAGCAGCTTATATGTGGAGACCCAGTACTTC.

This chain links TRBV5-1 with TRBJ1-1; a weak D match, TRBD1 (5 bases). Germline V CDR1 and CDR2: SGHRS, YFSETQ. The V end lost 5 bases, the J end lost 0 bases, and 11 bases lay between the germline ends. The length of the CDR3 is 14 residues. This chain's CDR3 is CASRLDSMNTEAFF. CDR3 DNA: TGCGCCAGCAGGCTTGACAGTATGAACACTGAAGCTTTCTTT.

The chain is built from TRBV6-1 and TRBJ1-2, with unresolved D. Per the germline V gene, CDR1 is MNHNS and CDR2 is SASEGT. This CDR3 has 14 amino acids. V lost 6 bases to trimming and J lost 3 bases, with 14 bases between them. CDR3 DNA: TGTGCCAGCAGCCCCCCCAGCTTTGACTATGGCTACACCTTC. Translation: CASSPPSFDYGYTF.

The V gene is TRBV7-2, the J gene TRBJ2-7; 7 bases are a match to TRBD1. Per germline, CDR1 SGHTA and CDR2 FQGNSA. V lost 5 bases to trimming and J lost 3 bases; unmatched junction nucleotides: 4. The CDR3 length is 13 residues. CDR3 residues: CASSPGTVYEQYF. The CDR3 nucleotides are TGTGCCAGCAGCCCCGGGACAGTCTACGAGCAGTACTTC.

V and J are TRBV30 and TRBJ1-6, with unresolved D. The CDR3 spans 12 residues. Germline V lookup: CDR1 GTSNPN, CDR2 SVGIG (reference sequence). V was trimmed by 2 bases and J by 10 bases, leaving 9 bases between them. The CDR3 DNA reads TGTGCCTGGAGTCGAAGCGAGTCACCCCTCCACTTT. Its protein is CAWSRSESPLHF.

A single count supports this clone. The CDR3 sequence: CASSLGEGNEKLFF. The CDR3 region has the DNA TGTGCCAGCAGCTTAGGGGAGGGTAATGAAAAACTGTTTTTT. V gene TRBV11-2 combines with J gene TRBJ1-4, with D uncertain. This CDR3 is built from 14 residues. Germline V gene sequence: CDR1 SGHAT, CDR2 FQNNGV. V lost 1 base and J lost 4, with 7 bases in between.

The gene calls are TRBV6-5 and TRBJ1-4; 7 nucleotides match TRBD1. Germline-derived CDR1 and CDR2 are MNHEY and SVGAGI. This CDR3 is built from 14 residues. V shed 6 bases and J 6 bases; nucleotides not matched to a gene: 7. The chain's CDR3 is CASSPGQQDEKLFF. The CDR3, as DNA: TGTGCCAGCAGCCCGGGACAGCAAGATGAAAAACTGTTTTTT.

In its sample, this clone ranks as large (0.1 to 1%). This rearrangement joins TRBV5-1 to TRBJ1-2; D might be TRBD1 (5 bases). CDR3 length: 14 residues. Between the trimmed V and J ends, which lost 0 bases and 0 bases, there was a span of 6 bases. The germline CDR1 and CDR2 sequences are SGHRS and YFSETQ. Here the CDR3 DNA reads TGCGCCAGCAGCTTGGGACAGTCTAACTATGGCTACACCTTC. This sequence encodes CASSLGQSNYGYTF.

The gene calls are TRBV4-1 and TRBJ2-7, with a weak D call TRBD2 (5 bases). The germline gives CDR1 MGHRA, CDR2 YSYEKL. Trimming cost V 5 bases and J 4 bases, with 12 bases left between them. The CDR3 covers 13 residues. This CDR3 is CASSLEDTYEQYF. The CDR3 DNA follows: TGCGCCAGCAGCTTGGAGGATACATACGAGCAGTACTTC.